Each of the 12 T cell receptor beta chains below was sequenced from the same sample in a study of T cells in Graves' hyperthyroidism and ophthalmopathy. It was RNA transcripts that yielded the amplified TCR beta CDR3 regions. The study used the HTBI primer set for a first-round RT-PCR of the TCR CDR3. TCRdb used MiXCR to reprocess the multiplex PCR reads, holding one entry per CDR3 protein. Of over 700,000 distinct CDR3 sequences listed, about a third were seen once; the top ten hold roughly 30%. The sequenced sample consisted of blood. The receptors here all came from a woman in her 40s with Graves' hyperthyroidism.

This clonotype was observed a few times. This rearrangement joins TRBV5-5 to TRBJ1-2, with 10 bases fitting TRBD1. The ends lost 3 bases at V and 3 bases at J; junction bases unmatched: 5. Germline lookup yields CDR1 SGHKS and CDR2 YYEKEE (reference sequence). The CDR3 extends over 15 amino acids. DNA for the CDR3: TGTGCCAGCAGCTGGGGGGACAGGGGATACTATGGCTACACCTTC. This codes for CASSWGDRGYYGYTF.

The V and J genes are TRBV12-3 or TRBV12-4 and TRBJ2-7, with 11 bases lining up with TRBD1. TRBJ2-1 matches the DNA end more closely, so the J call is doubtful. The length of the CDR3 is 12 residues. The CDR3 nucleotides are TGTGCCAGCGGGACAGGGGGCAATGAGCAGTTCTTC. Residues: CASGTGGNEQFF.

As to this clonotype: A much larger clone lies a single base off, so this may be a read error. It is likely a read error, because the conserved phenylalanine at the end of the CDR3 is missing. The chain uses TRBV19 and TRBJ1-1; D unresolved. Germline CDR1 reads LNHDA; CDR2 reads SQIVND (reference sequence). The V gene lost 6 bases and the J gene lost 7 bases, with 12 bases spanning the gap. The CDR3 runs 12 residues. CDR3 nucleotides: TGTGCCAGTAGCCAACGAGGAGTTGAAGCTTTCCTT. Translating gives CASSQRGVEAFL.

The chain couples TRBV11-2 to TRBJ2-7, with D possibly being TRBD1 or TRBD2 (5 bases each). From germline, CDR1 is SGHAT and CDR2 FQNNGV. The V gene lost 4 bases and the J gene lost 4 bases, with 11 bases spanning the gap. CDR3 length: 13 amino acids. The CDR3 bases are TGTGCCAGCAGCTACTGGGACGGGTACGAGCAGTACTTC. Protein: CASSYWDGYEQYF.

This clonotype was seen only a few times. The CDR3 protein is CASSLLGADTEAFF. CDR3 nucleotide sequence: TGTGCCAGCAGTCTTCTCGGGGCGGACACTGAAGCTTTCTTT. The V and J genes are TRBV2 and TRBJ1-1; D is perhaps TRBD1 (5 bases). The germline gives CDR1 SNHLY, CDR2 FYNNEI. V was cut by 5 bases and J by 3 bases, with 13 bases left in between. The CDR3 is 14 residues long.

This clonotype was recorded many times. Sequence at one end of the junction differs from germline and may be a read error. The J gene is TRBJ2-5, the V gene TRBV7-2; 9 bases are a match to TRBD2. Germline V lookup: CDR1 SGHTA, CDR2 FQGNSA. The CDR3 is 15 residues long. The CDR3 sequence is CASSLAGSWEETQYF. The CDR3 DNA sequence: TGTGCCAGCAGCCTAGCGGGAAGCTGGGAAGAGACCCAGTACTTC.

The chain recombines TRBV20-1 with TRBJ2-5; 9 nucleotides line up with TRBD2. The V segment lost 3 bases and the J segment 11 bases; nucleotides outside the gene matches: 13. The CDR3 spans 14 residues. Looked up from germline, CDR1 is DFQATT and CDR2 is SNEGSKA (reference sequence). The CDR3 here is CSASVGTSTDTQYF. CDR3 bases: TGCAGTGCTAGTGTCGGGACTAGCACAGATACGCAGTACTTC.

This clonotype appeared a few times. The CDR3 loop is CASSQDKGHNYGYTF. CDR3 sequence (DNA): TGCGCCAGCAGCCAAGATAAAGGTCATAACTATGGCTACACCTTC. This chain joins TRBV4-3 and TRBJ1-2, with D unresolved. CDR1 LGHNA and CDR2 YSLEER come from the germline V gene. V was trimmed by 0 bases and J by 1 base, leaving 9 bases between them. This CDR3 has 15 residues.

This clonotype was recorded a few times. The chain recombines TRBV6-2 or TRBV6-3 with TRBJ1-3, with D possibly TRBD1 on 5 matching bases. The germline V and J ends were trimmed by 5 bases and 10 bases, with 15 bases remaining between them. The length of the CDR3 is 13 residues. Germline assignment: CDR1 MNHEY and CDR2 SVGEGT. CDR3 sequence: CASSRDLESTIYF. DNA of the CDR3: TGTGCCAGCAGTCGGGACCTCGAGTCGACCATATATTTT.

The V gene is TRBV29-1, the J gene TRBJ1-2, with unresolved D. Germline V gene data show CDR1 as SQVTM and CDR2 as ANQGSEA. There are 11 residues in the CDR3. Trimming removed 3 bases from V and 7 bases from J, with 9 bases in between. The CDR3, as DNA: TGCAGCGTTGACGACGGGGTTGGCTACACCTTC. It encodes CSVDDGVGYTF.

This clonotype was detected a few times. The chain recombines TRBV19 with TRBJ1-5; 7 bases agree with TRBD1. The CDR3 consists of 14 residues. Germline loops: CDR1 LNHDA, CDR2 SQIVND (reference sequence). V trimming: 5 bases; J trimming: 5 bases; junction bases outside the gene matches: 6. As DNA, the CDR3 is TGTGCCAGTAGTCCCGAGACAGGGTATCAGCCCCAGCATTTT. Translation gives CASSPETGYQPQHF.

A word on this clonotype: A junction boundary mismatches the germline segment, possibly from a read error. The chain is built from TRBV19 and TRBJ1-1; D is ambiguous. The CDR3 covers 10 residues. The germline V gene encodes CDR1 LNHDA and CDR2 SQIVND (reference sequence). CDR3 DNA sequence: TGTGCCAGTAAGTCGACTGAGGCTTTCTTT. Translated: CASKSTEAFF.